What follows describes a single T cell receptor (beta chain). Its antigen is not identified. This sample was taken from a study of cytomegalovirus exposure and HLA in healthy donors. Study results and limitations: A later analysis by the authors found several of the most significant clusters apparently linked to common viral pathogens.

The CDR3 runs 17 residues. The germline V and J ends were trimmed by 5 bases and 8 bases, with 27 bases remaining between them. Germline V gene lookup returns CDR1 SEHNR and CDR2 FQNEAQ (reference sequence). The study ran its PCR with 60 Vbeta and 13 Jbeta primers. TCRdb's copy holds only in-frame clones and misses some; the assay was immunoSEQ multiplex PCR. The sample comprises fewer than 150,000 clones, 76% of which are singletons, and 3.9% rests with the top ten. Sequencing was performed on PBMCs. The chain couples TRBV7-9 to TRBJ1-1, with D possibly matching TRBD1 (5 bases). The TCR was taken from a young man in good health and CMV-seronegative. The CDR3 bases are TGTGCCAGCAGCCCCCGTAACGGGGGGTCAACTTCCTCGGAAGCTTTCTTT. Encoded protein: CASSPRNGGSTSSEAFF.